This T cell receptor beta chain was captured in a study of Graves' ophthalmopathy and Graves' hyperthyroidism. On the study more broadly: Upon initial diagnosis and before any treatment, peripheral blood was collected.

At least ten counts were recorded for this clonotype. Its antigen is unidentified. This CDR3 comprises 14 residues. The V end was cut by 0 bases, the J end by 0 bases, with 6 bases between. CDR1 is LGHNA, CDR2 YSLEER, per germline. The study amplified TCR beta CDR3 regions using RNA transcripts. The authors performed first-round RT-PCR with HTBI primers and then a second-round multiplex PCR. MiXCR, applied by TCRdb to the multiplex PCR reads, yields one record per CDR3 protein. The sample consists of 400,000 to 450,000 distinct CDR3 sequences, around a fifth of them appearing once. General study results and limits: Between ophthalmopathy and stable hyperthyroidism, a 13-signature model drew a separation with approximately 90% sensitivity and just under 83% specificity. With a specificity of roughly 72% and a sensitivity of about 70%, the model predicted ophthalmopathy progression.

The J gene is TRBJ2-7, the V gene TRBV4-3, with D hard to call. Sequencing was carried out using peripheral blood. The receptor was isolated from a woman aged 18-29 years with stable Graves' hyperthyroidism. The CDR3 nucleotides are TGCGCCAGCAGCCAAGAAACCAACTCCTACGAGCAGTACTTC. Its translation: CASSQETNSYEQYF.